Each of the 18 T cell receptor beta chains below was sequenced from the same sample in a study of OX40 agonist ivuxolimab in advanced cancers. Only in-frame clones appear in the TCRdb table, and some are missing; sequencing was by immunoSEQ multiplex PCR. Of tens of thousands of clones listed, approximately 88% are singletons. Here the sequenced sample was CD4+ or CD8+ T cells sorted from blood, taken in a trial of the OX40 agonist ivuxolimab. These TCRs come from an adult with an advanced solid tumor such as melanoma, head and neck, liver or kidney cancer.

The V gene is TRBV5-1, the J gene TRBJ1-2, with D possibly TRBD1 on 5 matching bases. Germline CDR1 reads SGHRS; CDR2 reads YFSETQ. This CDR3 comprises 16 residues. V was cut by 0 bases and J by 2 bases, with 14 bases left in between. This CDR3 is CASSLAWGPGNYGYTF. In nucleotides, the CDR3 is TGCGCCAGCAGCTTGGCCTGGGGCCCGGGGAACTATGGCTACACCTTC.

This clone was seen a few times. A junction end diverges from the germline sequence, so it may reflect a read error. CDR3 in amino acids: CASSYSRGSAHSPLHF. The CDR3 nucleotides are TGTGCCAGCAGCTACTCCAGGGGTTCGGCCCATTCACCCCTCCACTTT. The V gene is TRBV6-5, the J gene TRBJ1-6, with D perhaps TRBD1 (6 bases). Germline V lookup: CDR1 MNHEY, CDR2 SVGAGI. CDR3 length: 16 residues.

This clone appeared a few times. The V gene is TRBV2, the J gene TRBJ1-2; possibly TRBD1 for D (6 bases). The V end lost 7 bases, the J end lost 5 bases, and 14 bases lay between the germline ends. This CDR3 has 13 amino acids. Per germline, CDR1 SNHLY and CDR2 FYNNEI. The CDR3 loop reads CASTLGGLYGYTF. In DNA form, the CDR3 reads TGTGCCAGCACCTTAGGGGGGCTATATGGCTACACCTTC.

V is TRBV19 and J is TRBJ1-2; D is uncertain. Deletions cut 4 bases from V and 7 bases from J, with 7 bases between. Germline V gives CDR1 LNHDA, CDR2 SQIVND (reference sequence). This CDR3 is built from 11 residues. CDR3 nucleotides: TGTGCCAGTAGTACCTTGGTTGGCTACACCTTC. Amino acids: CASSTLVGYTF.

The V and J genes are TRBV4-1 and TRBJ2-4; 8 bases match TRBD2. The CDR3 is 16 amino acids. Germline V gene data show CDR1 as MGHRA and CDR2 as YSYEKL. The junction had 10 bases not matched to a gene; V was cut back by 0 bases and J by 9 bases. The CDR3 protein is CASSQEGAGAISIQYF. The CDR3 DNA reads TGCGCCAGCAGCCAAGAGGGAGCGGGGGCGATCAGCATTCAGTACTTC.

The chain has TRBV29-1 and TRBJ1-1, with unresolved D. V was clipped by 5 bases and J by 5 bases, with 6 bases between them. The CDR3 is made up of 10 amino acids. Germline CDR1 and CDR2: SQVTM and ANQGSEA. The CDR3 here is CSVIWTEAFF. The CDR3 coding sequence is TGCAGCGTTATTTGGACTGAAGCTTTCTTT.

The V call is TRBV2, the J call TRBJ1-4; 9 positions agree with TRBD1. The germline V gene encodes CDR1 SNHLY and CDR2 FYNNEI. Losses at the gene ends were 7 bases for V and 8 bases for J; bases not matched to a gene: 8. CDR3 length: 14 amino acids. CDR3 sequence (DNA): TGTGCCAGCAATCCGGGACAGGGACGAGAAAAACTGTTTTTT. Translation: CASNPGQGREKLFF. Filled out from reference TRBV2 and TRBJ1-4, the complete variable domain reads EPEVTQTPSHQVTQMGQEVILRCVPISNHLYFYWYRQILGQKVEFLVSFYNNEISEKSEIFDDQFSVERPDGSNFTLKIRSTKLEDSAMYFCASNPGQGREKLFFGSGTQLSVL.

The V gene is TRBV4-1, the J gene TRBJ2-3; no clear D gene. Looked up from germline, CDR1 is MGHRA and CDR2 is YSYEKL. Deletions cut 0 bases from V and 1 base from J, with 17 bases between. There are 18 residues in the CDR3. CDR3 loop: CASSQDSFRGGRTDTQYF. The DNA of the CDR3 is TGCGCCAGCAGCCAAGATTCCTTTCGCGGCGGACGCACAGATACGCAGTATTTT.

This clone occurred a few times. V usage is TRBV5-1 and J usage is TRBJ1-2, with D possibly being TRBD1 (6 bases). V dropped 5 bases and J dropped 2 bases, with 13 bases sitting between them. Germline assignment: CDR1 SGHRS and CDR2 YFSETQ. This CDR3 has 14 amino acids. The CDR3 DNA sequence: TGCGCCAGCAGTCGGGACAACCAGAACTATGGCTACACCTTC. Translated: CASSRDNQNYGYTF.

The V call is TRBV5-1, the J call TRBJ1-2; 7 nucleotides align to TRBD1. The CDR3 contains 15 residues. With 4 bases clipped from V and 10 bases from J, the junction kept 16 bases outside the gene matches. CDR1 SGHRS and CDR2 YFSETQ come from the germline V gene. The CDR3 loop reads CASSPLGARGSVYTF. As DNA, the CDR3 is TGCGCCAGCAGCCCCCTAGGGGCCAGGGGGAGCGTCTACACCTTC.

This chain links TRBV7-6 with TRBJ2-2; the D gene is possibly TRBD1 (6 bases). The CDR3 is 15 amino acids. V was shortened by 3 bases and J by 5 bases, with 13 bases between the two germline ends. Per germline, CDR1 SGHVS and CDR2 FNYEAQ. The CDR3 nucleotides read TGTGCCAGCAGCTTCTACCCAGGGGTTACCGGGGAGCTGTTTTTT. This gives the protein CASSFYPGVTGELFF.

CDR3 DNA sequence: TGTGCCAGCAGTTTAAATGGGGCAAAAGAGACCCAGTACTTC. It is translated as CASSLNGAKETQYF. The chain joins TRBV28 to TRBJ2-5; tentative D call: TRBD1 (5 bases). The V end lost 2 bases, the J end lost 3 bases, and 10 bases lay between the germline ends. CDR1 MDHEN and CDR2 SYDVKM come from the germline V gene. The CDR3 is 14 amino acids.

With respect to this clone: One junction end disagrees with the germline gene, perhaps due to a read error. The chain joins TRBV11-2 to TRBJ1-2; D perhaps matches TRBD1 (5 bases). CDR3 size: 14 residues. CDR1 is SGHAT and CDR2 is FQNNGV in the germline V gene. The CDR3 DNA reads TGTGCCAGCAGCTTGGTCCGGGACGCAAGTGGCTCCACCTTC. Translation gives CASSLVRDASGSTF.

The chain carries TRBV12-1 and TRBJ2-2. TRBV12-1 is given as a pseudogene. The CDR3 is made up of 16 amino acids. The CDR3 nucleotides are TGTGCCAGCAGCTCCACCGGGACCCTTGGGACCGGGGAGCTGTTTTTT. Protein: CASSSTGTLGTGELFF.

This clone was seen a single time. V is TRBV18 and J is TRBJ1-1; D unresolved. Germline values: CDR1 KGHSH, CDR2 LQKENI. The CDR3 spans 13 residues. Trimming stripped 5 bases from V and 6 bases from J, with 13 bases between. The CDR3 nucleotides read TGTGCCAGCTCATCAGACACAGCCTCTGAAGCTTTCTTT. Amino acids: CASSSDTASEAFF. The full variable domain, rest sourced from reference TRBV18 and TRBJ1-1, is NAGVMQNPRHLVRRRGQEARLRCSPMKGHSHVYWYRQLPEEGLKFMVYLQKENIIDESGMPKERFSAEFPKEGPSILRIQQVVRGDSAAYFCASSSDTASEAFFGQGTRLTVV.

Worth noting for this clone: The DNA is left out, because the CDR3 cannot be placed on it with certainty; the CDR3 is given as TCRdb lists it. V and J are TRBV5-1 and TRBJ2-1; TRBD1, the table's D call, lacks a check against the DNA. Looked up from germline, CDR1 is SGHRS and CDR2 is YFSETQ. The CDR3 is 13 amino acids in total, end residues counted. The CDR3 region is CASTSGQNNEQFF.

This clone was picked up a small number of times. The chain couples TRBV5-1 to TRBJ1-1; 9 bases agree with TRBD1. With 4 bases clipped from V and 8 bases from J, the junction kept 3 bases outside the gene matches. The CDR3 extends over 12 amino acids. The germline V gene has CDR1 SGHRS and CDR2 YFSETQ. Here the CDR3 reads CASSAGQGEAFF. CDR3 in DNA: TGCGCCAGCAGCGCCGGACAGGGGGAAGCTTTCTTT.

The chain uses TRBV29-1 and TRBJ1-2; 7 nucleotides match TRBD1. The CDR3 totals 13 residues. V dropped 7 bases and J dropped 1; count of bases not matched to a gene: 6. Germline CDR1 is SQVTM and CDR2 is ANQGSEA. The CDR3 here is CSGGQGVNYGYTF. CDR3 nucleotide sequence: TGCAGCGGTGGGCAGGGGGTTAACTATGGCTACACCTTC.